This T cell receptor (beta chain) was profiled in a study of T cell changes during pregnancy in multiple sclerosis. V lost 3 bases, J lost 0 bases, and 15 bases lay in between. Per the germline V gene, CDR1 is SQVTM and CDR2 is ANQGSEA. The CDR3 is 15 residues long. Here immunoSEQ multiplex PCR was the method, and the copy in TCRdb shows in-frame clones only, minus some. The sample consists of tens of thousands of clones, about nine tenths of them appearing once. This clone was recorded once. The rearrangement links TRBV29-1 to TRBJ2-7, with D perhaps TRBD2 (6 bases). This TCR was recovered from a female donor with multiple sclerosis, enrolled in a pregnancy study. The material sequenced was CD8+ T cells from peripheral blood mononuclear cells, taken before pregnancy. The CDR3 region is CSVEVEGESSYEQYF. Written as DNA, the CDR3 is TGCAGCGTTGAGGTGGAGGGCGAAAGCTCCTACGAGCAGTACTTC.